The 5 T cell receptor beta chains below were found in one sample sequenced in a study of radiation and T cells in renal cell carcinoma. Produced via immunoSEQ multiplex PCR; TCRdb's table is partial and in-frame only. This sample carries about 170,000 clones, 88% of them seen once, and the ten largest clones take 10% to 12%. As for time point: blood 4 weeks post-SBRT, at nephrectomy. Treatment described: 15 Gy SBRT to primary tumor, nephrectomy 4 weeks later. The sequencing used blood, collected from a patient whose treatment included radiotherapy and nephrectomy. The receptors here all came from a woman between 45 and 65 years old with renal cell carcinoma.

The CDR3 bases are TGCAGCGTTGAGACGAACACTGAAGCTTTCTTT. It encodes CSVETNTEAFF. J is TRBJ1-1 and V is TRBV29-1; D is undetermined. Trimming took 3 bases from V and 1 from J, leaving 3 bases between them. CDR1 and CDR2 from the germline V gene are SQVTM and ANQGSEA. CDR3 length equals 11 residues.

J is TRBJ2-5 and V is TRBV15; no definite D call. Germline lookup yields CDR1 LNHNV and CDR2 YYDKDF (reference sequence). CDR3 length: 12 amino acids. Trimming removed 1 base from V and 5 bases from J, with 5 bases in between. DNA of the CDR3: TGTGCCACCAGCAGAGGGCCTGAGACCCAGTACTTC. It translates to CATSRGPETQYF.

The rearrangement joins TRBV7-9 to TRBJ1-5, with 8 positions matching TRBD1. V lost 5 bases to trimming and J lost 2 bases; unmatched junction nucleotides: 5. CDR1 is SEHNR and CDR2 is FQNEAQ in the germline V gene (reference sequence). CDR3 size: 15 residues. CDR3 protein: CASSHQGAGNQPQHF. The CDR3, as DNA: TGTGCCAGCAGCCACCAGGGGGCTGGCAATCAGCCCCAGCATTTT.

This clone was counted between two and nine times. V usage is TRBV10-2 and J usage is TRBJ1-1; unclear D gene. The CDR3 loop spans 13 amino acids. V was shortened by 7 bases and J by 1 base, with 10 bases between the two germline ends. Germline CDR1 WSHSY, CDR2 SAAADI. CDR3 protein: CASTMDPNTEAFF. In DNA, the CDR3 is TGCGCCAGCACCATGGATCCGAACACTGAAGCTTTCTTT.

This clone was counted a few times. The rearrangement uses TRBV29-1 and TRBJ1-1; no firm D call. Germline V CDR1 and CDR2: SQVTM, ANQGSEA. The CDR3 totals 12 residues. V lost 3 bases to trimming and J lost 2 bases, with 7 bases between them. The CDR3 region has the DNA TGCAGCGTTGATGAAGCTAACACTGAAGCTTTCTTT. Translated, it gives CSVDEANTEAFF.